This TCR beta chain is from a study of T cell repertoires in cytomegalovirus infection. Overall study: HLA-C-restricted CMV epitopes, recently identified, and well-studied HLA-B-restricted ones were used by the study. Carrying CMV and the relevant HLA type showed in public TCR beta signatures. General study points: The ex vivo response showed dominance by HLA-C-restricted CMV-specific TCR beta clonotypes.

TCRdb ran MiXCR on the reads and lists one entry per CDR3 protein. The table has roughly 150,000 distinct CDR3 sequences, less than 25% seen once. This clonotype was found a few times. Its matching antigen is unknown. The germline gives CDR1 MNHEY, CDR2 SMNVEV (reference sequence). V lost 2 bases, J lost 5 bases, and 7 bases stayed unmatched. The CDR3 length is 16 residues. Material: CD8+ T cells from cultured PBMCs, obtained from culture after CMV antigen stimulation. The chain carries TRBV27 and TRBJ2-3; 10 bases are a match to TRBD1. This clonotype originated in a human donor in good health (CMV status not recorded). Some clones in this sample may be carry-over from other donors' samples. The CDR3, as DNA: TGTGCCAGCAGTTTACAGACAGGGGGCCTAGGAGATACGCAGTATTTT. It encodes CASSLQTGGLGDTQYF.